The 5 T cell receptor beta chains below all came from one sample that was sequenced in a study of memory CD4+ T cells and cytomegalovirus serostatus. Clones were read by immunoSEQ multiplex PCR, and TCRdb kept only the in-frame ones, dropping some. The data show around 57,000 clones, around 81% seen once. Single viable CD3+CD4+CD8-CD45RO+ cells were sorted as the memory CD4+ T cells. Sequenced input: memory CD4+ T cells from blood. The source of these receptors is an adult in good health and CMV-seronegative. Some clones in this sample may be carry-over from other donors' samples.

The chain couples TRBV30 to TRBJ2-4; perhaps TRBD2 as D (6 bases). This CDR3 contains 15 residues. Looked up from germline, CDR1 is GTSNPN and CDR2 is SVGIG (reference sequence). V lost 0 bases to trimming and J lost 8 bases, with 17 bases between them. CDR3 in amino acids: CAWSVRGGIGDIQYF. CDR3 coding DNA: TGTGCCTGGAGTGTCCGTGGAGGGATCGGGGACATTCAGTACTTC.

The chain joins TRBV4-3 to TRBJ2-6; D not certain. Germline CDR1 LGHNA, CDR2 YSLEER. Trimming shortened V by 5 bases and J by 3 bases, and 8 bases separated the two germline ends. CDR3 length: 14 amino acids. The CDR3 here is CASSIDDGANVLTF. The CDR3 coding sequence is TGCGCCAGCAGCATAGACGATGGGGCCAACGTCCTGACTTTC.

This chain joins TRBV4-2 and TRBJ2-3; 7 bases align to TRBD1. CDR3 length: 17 amino acids. With 3 bases clipped from V and 1 base from J, the junction kept 10 bases outside the gene matches. Germline values: CDR1 LGHNA, CDR2 YNFKEQ. The CDR3 protein is CASSQRQGRIGTDTQYF. Here the CDR3 DNA reads TGTGCCAGCAGCCAGCGACAGGGTAGGATAGGCACAGATACGCAGTATTTT.

The CDR3 loop reads CASSVATNGNEQFF. CDR3 sequence (DNA): TGTGCCAGCAGCGTAGCTACGAATGGAAATGAGCAGTTCTTC. This chain links TRBV9 with TRBJ2-1, with D unclear. This CDR3 region has 14 residues. Germline-derived CDR1 and CDR2 are SGDLS and YYNGEE. V was clipped by 0 bases and J by 7 bases, with 11 bases between them.

This clone came up a few times. V is TRBV5-6 and J is TRBJ2-7; TRBD1 might be the D (6 bases). The CDR3 has 11 residues. Trimming removed 2 bases at V and 6 bases at J, with 6 bases between. Germline loops: CDR1 SGHDT, CDR2 YYEEEE. CDR3: CASSFRGEQYF. The CDR3 coding sequence is TGTGCCAGCAGCTTCAGGGGCGAGCAGTACTTC.